The sequence of this T cell receptor (beta chain) was determined in a study of CD8+CD57+ T cells in acquired aplastic anemia. Study background: When averaged, DNA from sorted CD4+ and CD8+ cells came to around 3.1 ug.

Individuals selected for sequencing had exhibited CD8+CD57+ cell expansion on flow cytometry. All patients had severe acquired aplastic anemia. A word on this clonotype: One junction end does not reproduce the germline sequence, and a read error may be involved.

Profiling of TCR beta VDJ combinations and CDR3 sequences used genomic DNA as template. TCRdb ran MiXCR on the reads and lists one entry per CDR3 protein. The sample contains about 270,000 distinct CDR3 sequences, 82% of which appear only once. This TCR came from a human donor with aplastic anemia. What was sequenced was sorted CD4+, CD8+, or CD8+CD57+ T cells (not recorded which) from PBMCs.

CDR3 sequence reads: CASRPARATPYF. The CDR3 nucleotides are TGTGCCAGCAGGCCGGCGCGCGCTACGCCGTATTTT. This chain links TRBV2 with TRBJ2-3; D not certain. The CDR3 consists of 12 residues. Germline assignment: CDR1 SNHLY and CDR2 FYNNEI. Based on the CDR3 plus reference TRBV2 and TRBJ2-3, the full variable domain is EPEVTQTPSHQVTQMGQEVILRCVPISNHLYFYWYRQILGQKVEFLVSFYNNEISEKSEIFDDQFSVERPDGSNFTLKIRSTKLEDSAMYFCASRPARATPYFGPGTRLTVL.